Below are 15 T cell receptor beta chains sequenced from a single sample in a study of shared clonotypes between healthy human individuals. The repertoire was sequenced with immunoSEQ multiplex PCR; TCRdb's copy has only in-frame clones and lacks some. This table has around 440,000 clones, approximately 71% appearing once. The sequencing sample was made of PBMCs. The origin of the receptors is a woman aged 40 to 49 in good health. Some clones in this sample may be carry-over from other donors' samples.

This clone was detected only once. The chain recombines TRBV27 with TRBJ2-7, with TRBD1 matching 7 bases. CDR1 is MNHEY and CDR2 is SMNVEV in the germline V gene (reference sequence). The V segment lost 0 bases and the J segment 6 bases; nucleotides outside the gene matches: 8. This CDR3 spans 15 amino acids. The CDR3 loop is CASSLSGGIGSEQYF. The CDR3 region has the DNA TGTGCCAGCAGTTTATCAGGGGGCATAGGCTCCGAGCAGTACTTC.

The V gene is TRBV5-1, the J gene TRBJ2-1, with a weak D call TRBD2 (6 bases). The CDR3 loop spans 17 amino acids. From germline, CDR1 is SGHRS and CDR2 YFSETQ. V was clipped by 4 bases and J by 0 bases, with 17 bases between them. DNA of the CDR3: TGCGCCAGCAGCCGGGACTCATCTTTTAGCTCCTACAATGAGCAGTTCTTC. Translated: CASSRDSSFSSYNEQFF. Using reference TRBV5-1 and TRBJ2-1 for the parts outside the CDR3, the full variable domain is KAGVTQTPRYLIKTRGQQVTLSCSPISGHRSVSWYQQTPGQGLQFLFEYFSETQRNKGNFPGRFSGRQFSNSRSEMNVSTLELGDSALYLCASSRDSSFSSYNEQFFGPGTRLTVL.

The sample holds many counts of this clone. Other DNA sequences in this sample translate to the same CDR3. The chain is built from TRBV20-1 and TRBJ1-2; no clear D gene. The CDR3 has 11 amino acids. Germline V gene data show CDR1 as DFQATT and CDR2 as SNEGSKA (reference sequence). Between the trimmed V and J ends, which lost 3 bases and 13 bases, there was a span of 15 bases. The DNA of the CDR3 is TGCAGTGCTAGTCCGGGCGCCTCGGGCACCTTC. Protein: CSASPGASGTF.

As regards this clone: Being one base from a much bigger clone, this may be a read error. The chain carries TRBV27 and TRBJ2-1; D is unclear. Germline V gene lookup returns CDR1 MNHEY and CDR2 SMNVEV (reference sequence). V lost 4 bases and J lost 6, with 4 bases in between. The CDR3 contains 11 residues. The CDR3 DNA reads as TGTGCCAGCAGTTACCTCAATGAGCAGTTCTTC. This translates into CASSYLNEQFF.

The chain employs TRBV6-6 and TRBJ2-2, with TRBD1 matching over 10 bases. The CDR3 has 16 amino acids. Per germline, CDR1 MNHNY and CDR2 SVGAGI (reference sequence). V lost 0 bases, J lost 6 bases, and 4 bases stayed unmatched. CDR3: CASSYSMGQGSGELFF. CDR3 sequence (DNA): TGTGCCAGCAGTTACTCGATGGGACAGGGGTCCGGGGAGCTGTTTTTT.

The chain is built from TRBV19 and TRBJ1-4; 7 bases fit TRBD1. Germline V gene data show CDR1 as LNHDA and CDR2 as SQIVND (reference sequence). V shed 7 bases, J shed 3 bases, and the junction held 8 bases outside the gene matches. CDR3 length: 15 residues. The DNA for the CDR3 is TGTGCCAGTACGATAACCGGGACAGCTAATGAAAAACTGTTTTTT. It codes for CASTITGTANEKLFF.

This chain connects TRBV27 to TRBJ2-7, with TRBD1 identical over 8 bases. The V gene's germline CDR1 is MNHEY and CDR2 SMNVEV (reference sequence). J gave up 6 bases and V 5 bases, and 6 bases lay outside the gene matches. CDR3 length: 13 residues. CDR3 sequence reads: CASSPRGRGEQYF. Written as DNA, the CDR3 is TGTGCCAGCAGTCCCAGGGGGCGCGGCGAGCAGTACTTC.

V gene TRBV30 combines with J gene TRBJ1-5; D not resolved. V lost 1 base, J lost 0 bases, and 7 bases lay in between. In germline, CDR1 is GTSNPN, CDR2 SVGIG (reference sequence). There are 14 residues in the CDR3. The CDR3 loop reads CAWSGQISNQPQHF. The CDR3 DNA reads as TGTGCCTGGAGTGGGCAGATTAGCAATCAGCCCCAGCATTTT.

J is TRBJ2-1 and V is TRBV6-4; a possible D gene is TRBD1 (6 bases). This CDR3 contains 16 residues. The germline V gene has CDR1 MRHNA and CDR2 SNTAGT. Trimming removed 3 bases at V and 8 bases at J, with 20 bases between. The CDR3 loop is CASSEITGPFYDEQFF. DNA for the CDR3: TGTGCCAGCAGTGAGATCACAGGGCCGTTTTACGATGAGCAGTTCTTC.

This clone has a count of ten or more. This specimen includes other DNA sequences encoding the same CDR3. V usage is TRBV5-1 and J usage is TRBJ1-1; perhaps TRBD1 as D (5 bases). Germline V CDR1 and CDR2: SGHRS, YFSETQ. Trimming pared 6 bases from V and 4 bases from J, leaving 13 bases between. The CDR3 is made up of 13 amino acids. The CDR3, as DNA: TGCGCCAGCAACCTCCGGGGGGGCACTGAAGCTTTCTTT. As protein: CASNLRGGTEAFF.

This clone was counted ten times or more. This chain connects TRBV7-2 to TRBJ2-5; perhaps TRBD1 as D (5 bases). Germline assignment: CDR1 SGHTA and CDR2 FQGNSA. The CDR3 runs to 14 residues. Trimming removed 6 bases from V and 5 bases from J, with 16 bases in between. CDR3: CASRDRRAGETQYF. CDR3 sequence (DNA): TGTGCCAGCAGGGACCGCAGGGCTGGGGAGACCCAGTACTTC.

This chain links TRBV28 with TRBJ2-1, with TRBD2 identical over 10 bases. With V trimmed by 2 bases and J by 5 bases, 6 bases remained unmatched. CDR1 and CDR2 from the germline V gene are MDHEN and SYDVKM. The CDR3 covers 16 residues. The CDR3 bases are TGTGCCAGCAGTTTACCTAGCGGGGGAATAAACAATGAGCAGTTCTTC. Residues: CASSLPSGGINNEQFF.

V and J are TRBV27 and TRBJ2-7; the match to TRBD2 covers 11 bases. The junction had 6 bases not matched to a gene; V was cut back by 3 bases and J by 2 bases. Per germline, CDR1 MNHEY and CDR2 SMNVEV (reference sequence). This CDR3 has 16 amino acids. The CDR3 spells CASSLLAGGGPYEQYF. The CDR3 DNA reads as TGTGCCAGCAGTTTGCTAGCGGGAGGTGGCCCCTACGAGCAGTACTTC.

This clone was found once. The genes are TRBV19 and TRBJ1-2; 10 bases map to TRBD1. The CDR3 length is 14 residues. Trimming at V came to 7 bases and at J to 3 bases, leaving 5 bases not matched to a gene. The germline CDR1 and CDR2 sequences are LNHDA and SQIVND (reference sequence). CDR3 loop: CASTPGTGDYGYTF. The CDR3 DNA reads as TGTGCCAGTACCCCCGGGACAGGGGACTATGGCTACACCTTC.

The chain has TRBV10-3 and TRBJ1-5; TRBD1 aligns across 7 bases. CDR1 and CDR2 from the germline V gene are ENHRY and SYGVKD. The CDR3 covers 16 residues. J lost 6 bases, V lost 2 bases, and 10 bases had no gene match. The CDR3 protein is CAISEGDRVGIQPQHF. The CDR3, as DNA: TGTGCCATCAGTGAGGGCGACAGGGTTGGAATTCAGCCCCAGCATTTT.